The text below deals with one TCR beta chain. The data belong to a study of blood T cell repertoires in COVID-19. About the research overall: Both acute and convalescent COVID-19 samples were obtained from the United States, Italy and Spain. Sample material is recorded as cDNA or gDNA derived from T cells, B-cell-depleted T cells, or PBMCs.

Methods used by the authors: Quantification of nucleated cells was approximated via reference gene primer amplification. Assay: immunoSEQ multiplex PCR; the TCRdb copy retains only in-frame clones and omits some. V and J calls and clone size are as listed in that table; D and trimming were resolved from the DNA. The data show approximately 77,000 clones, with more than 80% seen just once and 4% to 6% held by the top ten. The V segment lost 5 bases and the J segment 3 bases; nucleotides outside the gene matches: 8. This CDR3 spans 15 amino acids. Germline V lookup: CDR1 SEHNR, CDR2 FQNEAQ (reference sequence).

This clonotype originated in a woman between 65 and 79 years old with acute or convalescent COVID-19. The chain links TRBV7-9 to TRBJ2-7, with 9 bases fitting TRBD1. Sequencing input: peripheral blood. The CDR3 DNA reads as TGTGCCAGCAGCCAACGGACAGGGGACGTCTACGAGCAGTACTTC. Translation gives CASSQRTGDVYEQYF.